This TCR beta chain was captured in a study of blood T cell repertoires in COVID-19. Method: immunoSEQ multiplex PCR; TCRdb's copy keeps in-frame clones and lacks some. Of approximately 160,000 clones listed, 80% to 90% were seen once; the top ten hold less than 4%. Germline CDR1 and CDR2: MDHEN and SYDVKM. Unmatched junction bases numbered 11, after V lost 5 bases and J lost 2 bases. The CDR3 is 16 residues long. The TCR comes from a woman in her fifties or sixties in a cohort exposed to, infected with or recovered from COVID-19 (not recorded which). The chain carries TRBV28 and TRBJ1-2, with 7 bases matching TRBD1. Sequences were obtained from PBMCs or T cells enriched from blood (not recorded which). For the CDR3, the DNA is TGTGCCAGCAGTACCCACTCCGCAGGGGGAAACTATGGCTACACCTTC. As protein: CASSTHSAGGNYGYTF.